These T cell receptor beta chains were read from a single sample in a study of OX40 agonist ivuxolimab in advanced cancers. Repertoires were generated with immunoSEQ multiplex PCR, while TCRdb's copy carries only in-frame clones and drops some. The top ten clones hold just over 3% of a sample with tens of thousands of clones, roughly four fifths of them seen once. Sequencing used CD4+ or CD8+ T cells sorted from blood, obtained in a trial of the OX40 agonist ivuxolimab. Source of these receptors: an adult with an advanced solid tumor such as melanoma, head and neck, liver or kidney cancer. Each CDR3 is given with its conserved first and last residue. A D gene is named only where the DNA matches it firmly. Clone size appears in some rows only: once, few, many, or a class for an expanded clone.

CDR3 protein: CASSSQGNSNQPQHF
D gene: NA
clone size: NA
V gene: TRBV19
J gene: TRBJ1-5

CDR3 protein: CASSQVTDSNYGYTF
D gene: NA
clone size: NA
V gene: TRBV5-4
J gene: TRBJ1-2

CDR3 protein: CASSIGRNEQFF
D gene: NA
clone size: NA
V gene: TRBV19
J gene: TRBJ2-1

CDR3 protein: CASSLLAGEHYEQYF
D gene: TRBD2
clone size: NA
V gene: TRBV11-3
J gene: TRBJ2-7

CDR3 protein: CASSLRRGSSYEQYF
D gene: TRBD2
clone size: NA
V gene: TRBV11-2
J gene: TRBJ2-7

CDR3 protein: CASSFTAYEQYF
D gene: NA
clone size: NA
V gene: TRBV11-3
J gene: TRBJ2-7

CDR3 protein: CASSLGRGNGYTF
D gene: NA
clone size: NA
V gene: TRBV6-5
J gene: TRBJ1-2

CDR3 protein: CASSSGTSGRNTEAFF
D gene: NA
clone size: NA
V gene: TRBV7-9
J gene: TRBJ1-1

CDR3 protein: CASSKKRGSPLHF
D gene: NA
clone size: NA
V gene: TRBV21-1
J gene: TRBJ1-6

CDR3 protein: CASRSASWGNTGELFF
D gene: NA
clone size: NA
V gene: TRBV19
J gene: TRBJ2-2

CDR3 protein: CASSLSGPQGAQYF
D gene: NA
clone size: NA
V gene: TRBV5-4
J gene: TRBJ2-5

CDR3 protein: CASSLDAAPQETQYF
D gene: NA
clone size: NA
V gene: TRBV5-1
J gene: TRBJ2-5

CDR3 protein: CASSYLPGQNTEAFF
D gene: NA
clone size: NA
V gene: TRBV6-6
J gene: TRBJ1-1

CDR3 protein: CASSQGQGTYNEQFF
D gene: TRBD1
clone size: few
V gene: TRBV18
J gene: TRBJ2-1

CDR3 protein: CASSLVFGAHQETQYF
D gene: NA
clone size: few
V gene: TRBV7-2
J gene: TRBJ2-5

CDR3 protein: CASSLDGGPPYEQYF
D gene: NA
clone size: NA
V gene: TRBV5-1
J gene: TRBJ2-7

CDR3 protein: CASSLIGGGRLYEQYF
D gene: NA
clone size: NA
V gene: TRBV27
J gene: TRBJ2-7

CDR3 protein: CASSLEGFGELFF
D gene: NA
clone size: NA
V gene: TRBV27
J gene: TRBJ2-2

CDR3 protein: CVSSQRLAGGTDTQYF
D gene: TRBD2
clone size: NA
V gene: TRBV4-1
J gene: TRBJ2-3

CDR3 protein: CASSQLAGSSTDTQYF
D gene: TRBD2
clone size: NA
V gene: TRBV27
J gene: TRBJ2-3

CDR3 protein: CASSLATPTGEKLFF
D gene: NA
clone size: NA
V gene: TRBV7-9
J gene: TRBJ1-4

CDR3 protein: CASNLPGASGEQYF
D gene: TRBD2
clone size: NA
V gene: TRBV6-6
J gene: TRBJ2-7

CDR3 protein: CASKIRLTGYTF
D gene: NA
clone size: NA
V gene: TRBV2
J gene: TRBJ1-2

CDR3 protein: CASSPRGVGNNEQFF
D gene: TRBD2
clone size: NA
V gene: TRBV27
J gene: TRBJ2-1

CDR3 protein: CASSRRDRGTEAFF
D gene: TRBD1
clone size: NA
V gene: TRBV19
J gene: TRBJ1-1

CDR3 protein: CASSLGWSYNEQFF
D gene: NA
clone size: NA
V gene: TRBV5-1
J gene: TRBJ2-1

CDR3 protein: CASSLGDRDQETQYF
D gene: TRBD1
clone size: NA
V gene: TRBV11-2
J gene: TRBJ2-5

CDR3 protein: CAIQRTGGNTGELFF
D gene: TRBD1
clone size: NA
V gene: TRBV10-3
J gene: TRBJ2-2

CDR3 protein: CASSGTGGGTDTQYF
D gene: TRBD1
clone size: NA
V gene: TRBV2
J gene: TRBJ2-3

CDR3 protein: CASSLEYGGDTQYF
D gene: NA
clone size: few
V gene: TRBV7-8
J gene: TRBJ2-3

CDR3 protein: CASSQESAVEQFF
D gene: NA
clone size: NA
V gene: TRBV4-2
J gene: TRBJ2-1

CDR3 protein: CASSLMTGSTDTQYF
D gene: TRBD1
clone size: NA
V gene: TRBV5-1
J gene: TRBJ2-3

CDR3 protein: CASSQGGERGANVLTF
D gene: NA
clone size: NA
V gene: TRBV4-1
J gene: TRBJ2-6

CDR3 protein: CASSQSGWGQETQYF
D gene: NA
clone size: NA
V gene: TRBV14
J gene: TRBJ2-5

CDR3 protein: CASSVGPSSGANVLTF
D gene: NA
clone size: once
V gene: TRBV9
J gene: TRBJ2-6

CDR3 protein: CASSSNQTMVDTQYF
D gene: NA
clone size: NA
V gene: TRBV5-1
J gene: TRBJ2-3

CDR3 protein: CASSSTGQGYYEQYF
D gene: TRBD1
clone size: NA
V gene: TRBV5-1
J gene: TRBJ2-7

CDR3 protein: CASSGRHTDTQYF
D gene: NA
clone size: once
V gene: TRBV25-1
J gene: TRBJ2-3